The next 9 T cell receptor beta chains were all read from a single sample in a study of PD-1 blockade in classical Hodgkin lymphoma. Repertoires were generated with immunoSEQ multiplex PCR, while TCRdb's copy carries only in-frame clones and drops some. The profile shows 70,000 to 85,000 clones, 85% to 95% of them singletons. There was relapse after autologous stem cell transplantation in every patient, and there was variation in brentuximab vedotin exposure. Sequencing was performed on peripheral blood mononuclear cells (PBMCs), taken at baseline. Every receptor here comes from a human donor with classical Hodgkin lymphoma.

The chain employs TRBV14 and TRBJ2-1, with 10 bases aligning to TRBD1. Germline V gene sequence: CDR1 SGHDN, CDR2 FVKESK. The CDR3 contains 16 residues. J lost 6 bases, V lost 0 bases, and 5 bases had no gene match. This chain's CDR3 is CASSQELGQGINEQFF. As DNA, the CDR3 is TGTGCCAGCAGCCAAGAGCTGGGACAGGGGATCAATGAGCAGTTCTTC.

This clone appeared a single time. This rearrangement joins TRBV9 to TRBJ1-5, with D perhaps matching TRBD1 (5 bases). V shed 0 bases and J shed 4 bases, with 11 bases lying between them. CDR1 SGDLS and CDR2 YYNGEE come from the germline V gene. The CDR3 spans 15 residues. The DNA for the CDR3 is TGTGCCAGCAGCGTAGAGGGGATTCGGAATCAGCCCCAGCATTTT. Residues: CASSVEGIRNQPQHF.

The V call is TRBV5-4, the J call TRBJ2-1, with D perhaps TRBD2 (6 bases). The V gene lost 0 bases and the J gene lost 7 bases, with 14 bases spanning the gap. Germline values: CDR1 SGHNT, CDR2 YYREEE (reference sequence). The CDR3 has 15 residues. The DNA for the CDR3 is TGTGCCAGCAGCTTGGCGGGAGTGTTTTCAAATGAGCAGTTCTTC. Protein sequence: CASSLAGVFSNEQFF.

The chain combines TRBV7-3 with TRBJ2-3; 7 nucleotides align to TRBD1. CDR1 SGHTA and CDR2 FQGTGA come from the germline V gene. CDR3 length equals 17 residues. J gave up 6 bases and V 5 bases, and 17 bases lay outside the gene matches. The CDR3 DNA reads as TGTGCCAGCAGCCTCTCGGAGGCAGGGGGATTATTGGATACGCAGTATTTT. Protein sequence: CASSLSEAGGLLDTQYF.

V is TRBV2 and J is TRBJ1-5; a possible D gene is TRBD1 (6 bases). Trimming removed 4 bases at V and 4 bases at J, with 8 bases between. The CDR3 has 13 amino acids. Germline CDR1 and CDR2: SNHLY and FYNNEI. In DNA form, the CDR3 reads TGTGCCAGCAGTGGCGGACAGAATCAGCCCCAGCATTTT. It translates to CASSGGQNQPQHF.

The rearrangement links TRBV2 to TRBJ2-7; 10 positions agree with TRBD1. Germline V lookup: CDR1 SNHLY, CDR2 FYNNEI. CDR3 length equals 15 residues. Trimming took 3 bases from V and 0 from J; bases not matched to a gene: 2. The CDR3 loop is CASSERTGGSYEQYF. The CDR3 DNA is TGTGCCAGCAGTGAGCGGACAGGGGGCTCCTACGAGCAGTACTTC.

This chain connects TRBV7-6 to TRBJ2-3, with TRBD1 as a possible D gene (6 bases). Germline values: CDR1 SGHVS, CDR2 FNYEAQ. Deletions cut 5 bases from V and 4 bases from J, with 16 bases between. This CDR3 is built from 15 residues. The DNA for the CDR3 is TGTGCCAGCAGCCCCGGGACACCTATCGCAGATACGCAGTATTTT. This translates into CASSPGTPIADTQYF.

This clone was seen once. This chain joins TRBV9 and TRBJ1-1; no clear D. Trimming shortened V by 0 bases and J by 1 base, and 10 bases separated the two germline ends. CDR3 length equals 15 residues. Germline V gene lookup returns CDR1 SGDLS and CDR2 YYNGEE. The CDR3 protein is CASSVDPTGNTEAFF. For the CDR3, the DNA is TGTGCCAGCAGCGTAGACCCCACGGGGAACACTGAAGCTTTCTTT.

In DNA form, the CDR3 reads TGTGCCACCAGCAGACAACCGGAAGGGACGAAGACCTACGAGCAGTACTTC. It is translated as CATSRQPEGTKTYEQYF. V is TRBV15 and J is TRBJ2-7; D possibly matches TRBD1 or TRBD2 (5 bases each). CDR3 size: 17 residues. The V end was cut by 2 bases, the J end by 2 bases, with 19 bases between. Looked up from germline, CDR1 is LNHNV and CDR2 is YYDKDF (reference sequence).